This T cell receptor (beta chain) was retrieved from a study of blood T cell repertoires in COVID-19. Study at large: The United States, Italy and Spain were the sources of the acute and convalescent COVID-19 samples. T cells, B-cell-depleted T cells, or PBMCs supplied cDNA or gDNA.

Seattle cases were enrolled at active infection and followed longitudinally. TCRdb's table, derived via immunoSEQ multiplex PCR, lists solely in-frame clones and lacks some. The sample comprises 180,000 or so clones, 80% to 85% of which are singletons, and about 14% rests with the top ten. Trimming pared 5 bases from V and 4 bases from J, leaving 6 bases between. This CDR3 is built from 13 residues. The chain uses TRBV12-3 or TRBV12-4 and TRBJ1-6, with no clear D. The clonotype comes from a woman between 65 and 79 years old with COVID-19, enrolled during active disease. The sample consisted of peripheral blood. The CDR3 reads CASSKQYNSPLHF. In DNA form, the CDR3 reads TGTGCCAGCAGTAAACAGTATAATTCACCCCTCCACTTT.